A selection of T cell receptor beta chains follows, all from one sample in a study of T-cell reconstitution after alpha-beta-depleted transplantation in children. TCRdb redid the calling of the PCR reads with MiXCR, one entry per CDR3 protein. Counted here are about 410,000 distinct CDR3 sequences, around 21% occurring once; the ten biggest clones make up 3.8%. The sample was PBMCs from the stem cell graft donor, taken from the stem cell graft. These receptors originate from a human donor who donated a stem cell graft to a child with acute myeloid leukemia. CDR3s include the opening cysteine and the closing phenylalanine or tryptophan. The D gene is left open where the match is weak.

CDR3 protein,D gene,J gene,V gene
CASSLRCLADLCYEQYF,TRBD2,TRBJ2-7,TRBV12-3/TRBV12-4
CSATRTSGISNTGELFF,TRBD2,TRBJ2-2,TRBV20-1
CASSLLPDSYEQYF,NA,TRBJ2-7,TRBV28
CASSQVAGTGFSGANVLTF,NA,TRBJ2-6,TRBV4-2
CASSDSGGELFF,NA,TRBJ2-2,TRBV25-1
CASSLSGGLNTEAFF,NA,TRBJ1-1,TRBV27
CASSYSQGRNSYEQYF,NA,TRBJ2-7,TRBV6-5
CSVDRDYGYTF,NA,TRBJ1-2,TRBV29-1
CATSRATGESNEQFF,TRBD1,TRBJ2-1,TRBV15
CATKSGIGTDTQYF,NA,TRBJ2-3,TRBV10-3
CASSPPGTGGTDTQYF,TRBD1,TRBJ2-3,TRBV7-9
CASIRREFAGELFF,TRBD2,TRBJ2-2,TRBV28
CASSPGDRGRREQYF,TRBD1,TRBJ2-7,TRBV4-2
CATYQAGWSGANVLTF,NA,TRBJ2-6,TRBV15
CSARRPAENTEAFF,NA,TRBJ1-1,TRBV20-1
CASSPGSGNTQYF,NA,TRBJ2-3,TRBV7-9
CASSQTLNGGTQYF,NA,TRBJ2-3,TRBV12-3/TRBV12-4
CASSRGGASSTDTQYF,NA,TRBJ2-3,TRBV7-2
CASSQAGGGTYNEQFF,NA,TRBJ2-1,TRBV4-2
CSAKEASNYGYTF,NA,TRBJ1-2,TRBV20-1
CSVEVGSWTKQFF,NA,TRBJ2-1,TRBV29-1
CSAYDSRKVTDTQYF,NA,TRBJ2-3,TRBV20-1
CASSQETGGLEAEAFF,TRBD1,TRBJ1-1,TRBV4-2
CSVEGGRRYGYTF,NA,TRBJ1-2,TRBV29-1
CASRQIAGVVTGELFF,TRBD2,TRBJ2-2,TRBV4-2
CATSTDLHQPQHF,NA,TRBJ1-5,TRBV15
CASRSGGQGYF,NA,TRBJ2-5,TRBV28
CASSLSTGSGANVLTF,NA,TRBJ2-6,TRBV7-2
CASSQGHLVGTEAFF,NA,TRBJ1-1,TRBV4-1
CAISGDHEQYF,NA,TRBJ2-7,TRBV10-3
CASSQGTSGASEQYF,TRBD2,TRBJ2-7,TRBV4-1
CASKSPGDYEQYF,NA,TRBJ2-7,TRBV5-1
CASSRSFRSYNEQFF,NA,TRBJ2-1,TRBV7-2
CASSGYSGANVLTF,NA,TRBJ2-6,TRBV5-1
CASRPSRFSGRIDEQFF,TRBD2,TRBJ2-1,TRBV12-3/TRBV12-4